This TCR beta chain was sequenced during a study of cytomegalovirus exposure and HLA in healthy donors. This CDR3 has 14 residues. The germline CDR1 and CDR2 sequences are SGHDT and YYEEEE. A multiplex PCR was run with 60 Vbeta primers and 13 Jbeta primers. Sequenced by immunoSEQ multiplex PCR; TCRdb stores in-frame clones only, minus some. The repertoire holds under 250,000 clones, 80% to 85% seen once, with roughly 7.4% in the top ten. Overall study results and limits: When analyzed later, the rates of TCR association showed variation by HLA locus, with DRB1 the most and HLA-C the fewest. Reported performance of the classifier showed diagnosis of cytomegalovirus status with high specificity and sensitivity. Indistinguishable V segments such as TRBV6-2 and TRBV6-3 were excluded. In vitro assays verified that a few CMV-associated chains recognized CMV antigens specifically.

For this clone: Its antigen remains unidentified. The junction departs from the called germline gene at one end, perhaps through a read error. This sample includes further DNA sequences coding for the same CDR3.

This receptor was taken from a woman in her sixties or seventies in good health and CMV-seropositive. The V call is TRBV5-6, the J call TRBJ2-3, with D possibly TRBD1 on 5 matching bases. Source material: PBMCs. The chain's CDR3 is CASRVGLGTDTQYF. The CDR3 coding sequence is TGTGCCAGCAGGGTGGGGCTTGGCACGGATACGCAGTATTTT.